The rows below give T cell receptor beta chains drawn from one sample of a study of somatic mutations in cytotoxic T cells in rheumatoid arthritis. The method was immunoSEQ multiplex PCR; TCRdb's version includes in-frame clones alone and lacks a portion of them. The sample yields roughly 4,100 clones, approximately 93% seen once. Material: CD8+ T cells sorted from blood. These receptors originate from a woman aged 55-70 years with rheumatoid arthritis. Each CDR3 is given without its conserved first and last residue. Each record gives: V gene, J gene, CDR3 protein.

V: TRBV5-1
J: TRBJ1-1
CDR3: ASSPRGNTEAF

V: TRBV7-9
J: TRBJ1-2
CDR3: ASSYGQGEVT

V: TRBV6-5
J: TRBJ1-2
CDR3: ASSWTGEAVGYT

V: TRBV9
J: TRBJ1-2
CDR3: ASSYWGEAGANYGYT

V: TRBV5-1
J: TRBJ2-2
CDR3: ASSSSTGETGELF

V: TRBV7-2
J: TRBJ1-2
CDR3: ASSPGTGWISYGYT

V: TRBV28
J: TRBJ2-3
CDR3: ASSLWTSGGAY

V: TRBV7-9
J: TRBJ2-7
CDR3: ASSSRAGGPPYEQY

V: TRBV2
J: TRBJ2-7
CDR3: ASSVTSGTDEQY

V: TRBV7-8
J: TRBJ2-7
CDR3: ASSPGVFLYEQY